Each of the 27 T cell receptor beta chains below was sequenced from the same sample in a study of blood T cell repertoires in COVID-19. TCRdb's copy holds only in-frame clones and misses some; the assay was immunoSEQ multiplex PCR. The sample carries hundreds of thousands of clones, around nine tenths recorded once. The sequencing sample was made of PBMCs or T cells enriched from blood (not recorded which). The receptors were sampled from a woman aged 25 to 39 who had recovered from COVID-19.

This clone was counted many times. The chain combines TRBV5-1 with TRBJ2-2; a possible D gene is TRBD2 (6 bases). This CDR3 spans 17 amino acids. Trimming pared 4 bases from V and 2 bases from J, leaving 18 bases between. Germline assignment: CDR1 SGHRS and CDR2 YFSETQ. The CDR3 DNA sequence: TGCGCCAGCAGCCCCACGTCCGGGAGATTTAACACCGGGGAGCTGTTTTTT. Amino acids: CASSPTSGRFNTGELFF.

J is TRBJ2-2 and V is TRBV5-1; maybe TRBD1 (5 bases). This CDR3 has 15 amino acids. Germline CDR1 and CDR2: SGHRS and YFSETQ. V gave up 4 bases and J gave up 2 bases, with 12 bases separating them. The CDR3 protein is CASSPDKPNTGELFF. In DNA, the CDR3 is TGCGCCAGCAGCCCGGACAAACCCAACACCGGGGAGCTGTTTTTT.

This chain joins TRBV19 and TRBJ1-5; no reliable D call. CDR1 is LNHDA and CDR2 is SQIVND in the germline V gene (reference sequence). V was pared by 3 bases and J by 0 bases, with 9 bases between. This CDR3 has 15 amino acids. CDR3 residues: CASSIGGYSNQPQHF. DNA of the CDR3: TGTGCCAGTAGTATTGGCGGTTATAGCAATCAGCCCCAGCATTTT.

The rearrangement links TRBV10-3 to TRBJ2-3; 10 nucleotides match TRBD2. CDR3 length equals 15 residues. V lost 5 bases to trimming and J lost 1 base; unmatched junction nucleotides: 3. The germline V gene has CDR1 ENHRY and CDR2 SYGVKD. The CDR3 sequence: CAISLAGEGTDTQYF. CDR3 sequence (DNA): TGTGCCATCAGTCTAGCGGGAGAGGGCACAGATACGCAGTATTTT.

The chain couples TRBV5-6 to TRBJ2-7; D possibly corresponds to TRBD1 (5 bases). The CDR3 is 13 amino acids. From germline, CDR1 is SGHDT and CDR2 YYEEEE. Trimming shortened V by 6 bases and J by 6 bases, and 16 bases separated the two germline ends. The CDR3 loop is CASNLGVGGEQYF. Written as DNA, the CDR3 is TGTGCCAGCAACTTAGGGGTCGGCGGCGAGCAGTACTTC.

The chain recombines TRBV19 with TRBJ2-5; TRBD1 agrees at 7 bases. Germline trimming cut 5 bases from V and 9 bases from J; bases unmatched to any gene: 12. CDR3 length: 14 amino acids. Germline V gene data show CDR1 as LNHDA and CDR2 as SQIVND (reference sequence). The CDR3 spells CASSPDRDDSAQYF. Written as DNA, the CDR3 is TGTGCCAGTAGTCCTGACAGGGACGATTCGGCCCAGTACTTC.

This chain uses TRBV18 with TRBJ2-1; unclear D gene. Germline CDR1 is KGHSH and CDR2 is LQKENI. This CDR3 is built from 11 residues. With 4 bases removed from V and 8 bases from J, the gap between germline ends came to 6 bases. CDR3 amino acids: CASSLSHEQFF. The CDR3 DNA is TGTGCCAGCTCACTCTCCCATGAGCAGTTCTTC. Supplemented by reference TRBV18 and TRBJ2-1, the full variable domain reads NAGVMQNPRHLVRRRGQEARLRCSPMKGHSHVYWYRQLPEEGLKFMVYLQKENIIDESGMPKERFSAEFPKEGPSILRIQQVVRGDSAAYFCASSLSHEQFFGPGTRLTVL.

The rearrangement links TRBV30 to TRBJ1-1, with no clear D. The germline CDR1 and CDR2 sequences are GTSNPN and SVGIG (reference sequence). The CDR3 covers 13 residues. V was shortened by 1 base and J by 1 base, with 7 bases between the two germline ends. CDR3 in amino acids: CAWSAAQNTEAFF. Written as DNA, the CDR3 is TGTGCCTGGAGTGCCGCACAGAACACTGAAGCTTTCTTT.

The V gene is TRBV2, the J gene TRBJ1-2; D uncertain. Germline-derived CDR1 and CDR2 are SNHLY and FYNNEI. V gave up 7 bases and J gave up 8 bases, with 29 bases separating them. The CDR3 is 17 residues long. CDR3 residues: CASTNNGQVEVAGGYTF. CDR3 bases: TGTGCCAGCACCAATAACGGGCAGGTCGAGGTAGCGGGGGGCTACACCTTC. Looking up the rest from reference TRBV2 and TRBJ1-2 gives the full variable domain: EPEVTQTPSHQVTQMGQEVILRCVPISNHLYFYWYRQILGQKVEFLVSFYNNEISEKSEIFDDQFSVERPDGSNFTLKIRSTKLEDSAMYFCASTNNGQVEVAGGYTFGSGTRLTVV.

The genes are TRBV6-2 or TRBV6-3 and TRBJ2-2; 8 bases match TRBD1. Germline CDR1 MNHEY, CDR2 SVGEGT. The trim removed 5 bases at V and 1 base at J, leaving 6 bases unmatched. The CDR3 has 16 residues. The CDR3 sequence: CASSLTGTGNTGELFF. Written as DNA, the CDR3 is TGTGCCAGCAGTCTTACCGGGACAGGGAACACCGGGGAGCTGTTTTTT.

The gene calls are TRBV19 and TRBJ2-5; D possibly corresponds to TRBD1 (6 bases). The CDR3 length is 14 residues. Per the germline V gene, CDR1 is LNHDA and CDR2 is SQIVND (reference sequence). The germline V and J ends were trimmed by 4 bases and 5 bases, with 14 bases remaining between them. This CDR3 reads CASSTSRGSETQYF. The CDR3 nucleotides read TGTGCCAGTAGTACCTCCAGGGGTTCGGAGACCCAGTACTTC. Full variable domain (remainder filled in from reference TRBV19 and TRBJ2-5): DGGITQSPKYLFRKEGQNVTLSCEQNLNHDAMYWYRQDPGQGLRLIYYSQIVNDFQKGDIAEGYSVSREKKESFPLTVTSAQKNPTAFYLCASSTSRGSETQYFGPGTRLLVL.

The CDR3 coding sequence is TGTGCCAGCAGTTACTCGGCGGGGTCCTCCTACAATGAGCAGTTCTTC. As protein: CASSYSAGSSYNEQFF. This chain links TRBV6-6 with TRBJ2-1; D is possibly TRBD2 (6 bases). The CDR3 is made up of 16 amino acids. Trimming took off 0 bases at V and 0 bases at J, with 9 bases between the two ends. The germline gives CDR1 MNHNY, CDR2 SVGAGI (reference sequence).

This clone was observed once. The chain is built from TRBV5-6 and TRBJ2-7; no clear D. This CDR3 has 13 amino acids. Germline V lookup: CDR1 SGHDT, CDR2 YYEEEE. V shed 1 base and J shed 6 bases, with 11 bases lying between them. Here the CDR3 reads CASSLNTPGEQYF. The CDR3 DNA reads TGTGCCAGCAGCTTGAACACACCGGGCGAGCAGTACTTC.

This clone has more than one count but fewer than ten. The V call is TRBV4-3, the J call TRBJ1-6, with 9 bases identical to TRBD1. There are 15 residues in the CDR3. Germline-derived CDR1 and CDR2 are LGHNA and YSLEER. After removal of 5 bases from V and 7 bases from J, the junction contained 6 bases not matched to a gene. CDR3 protein: CASSSHRGRNSPLHF. CDR3 coding DNA: TGCGCCAGCAGCTCGCACAGGGGGCGGAATTCACCCCTCCACTTT.

V gene TRBV15 combines with J gene TRBJ1-1; D uncertain. V was trimmed by 3 bases and J by 1 base, leaving 6 bases between them. Per germline, CDR1 LNHNV and CDR2 YYDKDF (reference sequence). The CDR3 has 13 residues. Written as DNA, the CDR3 is TGTGCCACCAGCAGGACACAGAACACTGAAGCTTTCTTT. Amino acids: CATSRTQNTEAFF. Filled out from reference TRBV15 and TRBJ1-1, the complete variable domain reads DAMVIQNPRYQVTQFGKPVTLSCSQTLNHNVMYWYQQKSSQAPKLLFHYYDKDFNNEADTPDNFQSRRPNTSFCFLDIRSPGLGDTAMYLCATSRTQNTEAFFGQGTRLTVV.

The rearrangement links TRBV28 to TRBJ2-7; 10 bases align to TRBD1. The CDR3 loop spans 15 amino acids. CDR1 is MDHEN and CDR2 is SYDVKM in the germline V gene. V was clipped by 8 bases and J by 7 bases; unmatched bases: 14. CDR3 residues: CASWRPGQGKGEQYF. The CDR3 region has the DNA TGTGCCAGCTGGCGTCCGGGACAGGGGAAGGGAGAGCAGTACTTC.

This rearrangement joins TRBV28 to TRBJ1-2, with D possibly matching TRBD1 (6 bases). This CDR3 contains 15 residues. Germline assignment: CDR1 MDHEN and CDR2 SYDVKM. V gave up 4 bases and J gave up 0 bases, with 12 bases separating them. CDR3 loop: CASSSSGESNYGYTF. CDR3 bases: TGTGCCAGCAGTTCATCAGGGGAGTCTAACTATGGCTACACCTTC.

The table lists this clone with a few counts. The chain links TRBV7-2 to TRBJ1-2, with D unresolved. V was clipped by 1 base and J by 4 bases, with 13 bases between them. This CDR3 spans 15 amino acids. The germline CDR1 and CDR2 sequences are SGHTA and FQGNSA. In DNA, the CDR3 is TGTGCCAGCAGCTTAGATCAAGAGGCTGGCTATGGCTACACCTTC. Its translation is CASSLDQEAGYGYTF.

J is TRBJ2-7 and V is TRBV29-1; D is possibly TRBD1 (5 bases). The CDR3 covers 15 residues. Germline V gives CDR1 SQVTM, CDR2 ANQGSEA. The V end lost 0 bases, the J end lost 1 base, and 13 bases lay between the germline ends. The CDR3 is CSVEDRRRASYEQYF. Here the CDR3 DNA reads TGCAGCGTTGAAGATCGGCGCAGGGCATCCTACGAGCAGTACTTC.

The J gene is TRBJ2-2, the V gene TRBV28; maybe TRBD2 (5 bases). Germline V gives CDR1 MDHEN, CDR2 SYDVKM. V was trimmed by 5 bases and J by 3 bases, leaving 13 bases between them. The CDR3 is 15 amino acids. CDR3 amino acids: CASSDYRRDTGELFF. Here the CDR3 DNA reads TGTGCCAGCAGTGACTATAGAAGGGACACCGGGGAGCTGTTTTTT. Looking up the rest from reference TRBV28 and TRBJ2-2 gives the full variable domain: DVKVTQSSRYLVKRTGEKVFLECVQDMDHENMFWYRQDPGLGLRLIYFSYDVKMKEKGDIPEGYSVSREKKERFSLILESASTNQTSMYLCASSDYRRDTGELFFGEGSRLTVL.

The chain recombines TRBV7-8 with TRBJ1-1; D unclear. The CDR3 has 14 amino acids. Germline CDR1 reads SGHVS; CDR2 reads FQNEAQ. Trimming took 4 bases from V and 6 from J, leaving 15 bases between them. The CDR3 nucleotides read TGTGCCAGCAGCTGGGCGAGGGTTCGCGCTGAAGCTTTCTTT. Protein: CASSWARVRAEAFF.

The rearrangement links TRBV5-1 to TRBJ2-3; D gene ambiguous. Between the trimmed V and J ends, which lost 0 bases and 2 bases, there was a span of 10 bases. Germline assignment: CDR1 SGHRS and CDR2 YFSETQ. The CDR3 runs 15 residues. The DNA of the CDR3 is TGCGCCAGCAGCTTGGGTCCTATCTACACAGATACGCAGTATTTT. Translated, it gives CASSLGPIYTDTQYF.

The chain uses TRBV10-3 and TRBJ2-3; TRBD2 matches at 10 bases. CDR3 length: 13 residues. J was trimmed by 3 bases and V by 10 bases; bases with no gene match: 4. The V gene's germline CDR1 is ENHRY and CDR2 SYGVKD. The CDR3 DNA follows: TGTGCCAGCTCTAGCGGGAGTACAGATACGCAGTATTTT. This encodes CASSSGSTDTQYF.

This chain connects TRBV5-1 to TRBJ2-7; D ambiguous. The length of the CDR3 is 15 residues. Germline V lookup: CDR1 SGHRS, CDR2 YFSETQ. V was clipped by 4 bases and J by 0 bases, with 14 bases between them. CDR3 nucleotides: TGCGCCAGCAGCACGAGAATATCTAGCTCCTACGAGCAGTACTTC. Translating it yields CASSTRISSSYEQYF.

This clone showed up just once. The chain has TRBV27 and TRBJ2-2, with D tentatively TRBD1 (6 bases). The CDR3 loop spans 14 amino acids. The V gene's germline CDR1 is MNHEY and CDR2 SMNVEV (reference sequence). Trimming removed 3 bases from V and 5 bases from J, with 10 bases in between. CDR3: CASSLTGWTGELFF. CDR3 coding DNA: TGTGCCAGCAGTTTGACAGGTTGGACCGGGGAGCTGTTTTTT.

The V call is TRBV25-1, the J call TRBJ2-7; 7 bases match TRBD1. After removal of 5 bases from V and 5 bases from J, the junction contained 6 bases not matched to a gene. There are 13 residues in the CDR3. Per germline, CDR1 MGHDK and CDR2 SYGVNS. The CDR3 region has the DNA TGTGCCAGCAGTCCGAGGGGGCGCGACGAGCAGTACTTC. Encoded protein: CASSPRGRDEQYF.

This chain joins TRBV9 and TRBJ2-3; 9 positions agree with TRBD2. The length of the CDR3 is 16 residues. Germline loops: CDR1 SGDLS, CDR2 YYNGEE. Trimming took 0 bases from V and 4 from J; bases not matched to a gene: 6. In nucleotides, the CDR3 is TGTGCCAGCAGCGTAGGAATAGCGGGAGTGGCAGATACGCAGTATTTT. This translates into CASSVGIAGVADTQYF.